This T cell receptor (beta chain) came from a study of blood T cell repertoires in COVID-19. The V end was cut by 3 bases, the J end by 7 bases, with 11 bases between. The germline gives CDR1 LGHDT, CDR2 YNNKEL (reference sequence). The CDR3 sequence is 13 residues long. The data were produced by immunoSEQ multiplex PCR, yet TCRdb's version contains in-frame clones alone and is incomplete. Here the sample spans under 60,000 clones, around 80% being singletons. V usage is TRBV3-1 (or the pseudogene TRBV3-2) and J usage is TRBJ2-3, with a weak D call TRBD1 (7 bases). The source of this sequence is a man between 65 and 85 years old with acute or convalescent COVID-19. The sample comprised peripheral blood. The CDR3 nucleotides are TGTGCCAGCAGCCAGGAGGGGGCGAATACGCAGTATTTT. It is translated as CASSQEGANTQYF.